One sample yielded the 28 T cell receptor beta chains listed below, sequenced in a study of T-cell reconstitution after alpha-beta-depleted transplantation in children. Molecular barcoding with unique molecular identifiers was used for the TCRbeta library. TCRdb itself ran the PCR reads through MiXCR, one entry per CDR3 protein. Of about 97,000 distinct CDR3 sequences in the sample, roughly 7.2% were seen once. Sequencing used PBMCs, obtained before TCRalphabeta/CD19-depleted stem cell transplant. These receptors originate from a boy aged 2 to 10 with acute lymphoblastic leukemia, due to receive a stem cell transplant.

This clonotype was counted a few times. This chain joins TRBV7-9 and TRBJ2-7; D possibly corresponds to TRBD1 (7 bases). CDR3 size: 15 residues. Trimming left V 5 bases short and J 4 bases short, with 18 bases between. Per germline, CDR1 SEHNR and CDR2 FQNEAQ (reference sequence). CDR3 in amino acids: CASSPPRQGGYEQYF. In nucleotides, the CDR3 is TGTGCCAGCAGCCCCCCCCGACAGGGAGGATACGAGCAGTACTTC.

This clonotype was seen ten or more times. CDR3 DNA: TGTGCCAGCAGACCCTCCCGGGACACTGAAGCTTTCTTT. Amino acid sequence: CASRPSRDTEAFF. This chain joins TRBV12-3 or TRBV12-4 and TRBJ1-1; D gene unclear. The CDR3 is 13 residues long. V gave up 6 bases and J gave up 3 bases, with 11 bases separating them.

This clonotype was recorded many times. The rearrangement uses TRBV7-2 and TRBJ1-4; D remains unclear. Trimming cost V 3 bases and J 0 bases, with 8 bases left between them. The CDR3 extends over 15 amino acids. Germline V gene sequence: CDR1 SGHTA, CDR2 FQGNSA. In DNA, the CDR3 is TGTGCCAGCAGCTTGTACAGCGCAACTAATGAAAAACTGTTTTTT. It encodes CASSLYSATNEKLFF. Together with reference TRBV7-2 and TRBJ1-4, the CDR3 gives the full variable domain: GAGVSQSPSNKVTEKGKDVELRCDPISGHTALYWYRQSLGQGLEFLIYFQGNSAPDKSGLPSDRFSAERTGGSVSTLTIQRTQQEDSAVYLCASSLYSATNEKLFFGSGTQLSVL.

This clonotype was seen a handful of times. The CDR3 is CASSLEGAAYNEQFF. DNA for the CDR3: TGCGCCAGCAGCTTGGAAGGGGCCGCCTACAATGAGCAGTTCTTC. The gene calls are TRBV5-1 and TRBJ2-1, with D possibly being TRBD1 (5 bases). V was pared by 0 bases and J by 2 bases, with 9 bases between. Germline-derived CDR1 and CDR2 are SGHRS and YFSETQ. CDR3 length equals 15 residues. Filled out from reference TRBV5-1 and TRBJ2-1, the complete variable domain reads KAGVTQTPRYLIKTRGQQVTLSCSPISGHRSVSWYQQTPGQGLQFLFEYFSETQRNKGNFPGRFSGRQFSNSRSEMNVSTLELGDSALYLCASSLEGAAYNEQFFGPGTRLTVL.

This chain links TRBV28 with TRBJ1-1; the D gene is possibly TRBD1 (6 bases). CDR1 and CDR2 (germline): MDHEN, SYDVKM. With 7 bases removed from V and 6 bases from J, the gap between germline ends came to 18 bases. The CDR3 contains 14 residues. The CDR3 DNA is TGTGCCAGCATTCCAGGACAGAGAGGCTCTGAAGCTTTCTTT. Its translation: CASIPGQRGSEAFF.

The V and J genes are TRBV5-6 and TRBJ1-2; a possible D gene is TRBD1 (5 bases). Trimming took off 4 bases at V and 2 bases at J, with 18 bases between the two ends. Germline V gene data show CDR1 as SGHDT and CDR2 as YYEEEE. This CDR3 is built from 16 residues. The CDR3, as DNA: TGTGCCAGCAGCGGGGGACTGAATGAACCCAACTATGGCTACACCTTC. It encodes CASSGGLNEPNYGYTF. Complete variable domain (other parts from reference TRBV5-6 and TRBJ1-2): DAGVTQSPTHLIKTRGQQVTLRCSPKSGHDTVSWYQQALGQGPQFIFQYYEEEERQRGNFPDRFSGHQFPNYSSELNVNALLLGDSALYLCASSGGLNEPNYGYTFGSGTRLTVV.

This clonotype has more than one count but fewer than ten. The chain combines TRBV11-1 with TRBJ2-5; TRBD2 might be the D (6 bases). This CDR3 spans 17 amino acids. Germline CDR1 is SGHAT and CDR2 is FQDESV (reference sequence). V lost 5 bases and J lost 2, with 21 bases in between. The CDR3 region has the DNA TGTGCCAGCAGCCCCGGGGAGGCAACTCTTTTTCAAGAGACCCAGTACTTC. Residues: CASSPGEATLFQETQYF.

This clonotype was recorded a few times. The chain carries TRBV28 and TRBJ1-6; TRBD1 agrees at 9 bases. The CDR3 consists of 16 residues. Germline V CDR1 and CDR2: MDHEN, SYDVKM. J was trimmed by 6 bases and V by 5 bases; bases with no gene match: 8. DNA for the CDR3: TGTGCCAGCAGTGACCGGGACAGGGAAAGTAATTCACCCCTCCACTTT. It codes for CASSDRDRESNSPLHF.

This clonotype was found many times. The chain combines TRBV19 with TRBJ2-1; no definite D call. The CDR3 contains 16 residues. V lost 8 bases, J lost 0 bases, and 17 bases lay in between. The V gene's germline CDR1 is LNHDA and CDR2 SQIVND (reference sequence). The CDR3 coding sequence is TGTGCCAGTGGCCGCGGTTTCACGAGCTCCTACAATGAGCAGTTCTTC. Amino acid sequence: CASGRGFTSSYNEQFF.

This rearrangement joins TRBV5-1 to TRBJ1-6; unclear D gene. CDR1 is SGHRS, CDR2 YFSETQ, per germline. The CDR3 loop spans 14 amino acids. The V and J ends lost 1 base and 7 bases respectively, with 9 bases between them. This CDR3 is CASSLPGPNSPLHF. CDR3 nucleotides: TGCGCCAGCAGCTTGCCGGGCCCAAATTCACCCCTCCACTTT.

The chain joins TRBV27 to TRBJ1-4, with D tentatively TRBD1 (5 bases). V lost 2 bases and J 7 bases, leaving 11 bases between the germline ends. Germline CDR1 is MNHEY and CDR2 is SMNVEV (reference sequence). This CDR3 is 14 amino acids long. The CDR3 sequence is CASSLLSGGEKLFF. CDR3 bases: TGTGCCAGCAGTTTACTTTCCGGGGGTGAAAAACTGTTTTTT.

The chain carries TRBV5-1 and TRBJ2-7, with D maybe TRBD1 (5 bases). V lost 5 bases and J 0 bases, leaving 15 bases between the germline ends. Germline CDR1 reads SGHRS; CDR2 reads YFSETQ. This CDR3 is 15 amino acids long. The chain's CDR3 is CASRADSPSSYEQYF. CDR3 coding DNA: TGCGCCAGCAGAGCTGACAGTCCGAGCTCCTACGAGCAGTACTTC.

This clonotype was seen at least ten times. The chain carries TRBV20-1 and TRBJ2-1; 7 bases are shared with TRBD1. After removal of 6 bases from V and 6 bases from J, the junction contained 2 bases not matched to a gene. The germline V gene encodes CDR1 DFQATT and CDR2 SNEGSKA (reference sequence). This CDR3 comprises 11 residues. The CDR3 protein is CSAGQPNEQFF. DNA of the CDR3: TGCAGTGCGGGACAGCCCAATGAGCAGTTCTTC.

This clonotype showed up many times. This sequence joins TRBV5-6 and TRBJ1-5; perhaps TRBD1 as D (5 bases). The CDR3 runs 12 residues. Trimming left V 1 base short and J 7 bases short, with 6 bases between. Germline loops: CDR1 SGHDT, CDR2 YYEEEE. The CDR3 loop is CASSLWGQPQHF. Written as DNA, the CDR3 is TGTGCCAGCAGCTTGTGGGGGCAGCCCCAGCATTTT.

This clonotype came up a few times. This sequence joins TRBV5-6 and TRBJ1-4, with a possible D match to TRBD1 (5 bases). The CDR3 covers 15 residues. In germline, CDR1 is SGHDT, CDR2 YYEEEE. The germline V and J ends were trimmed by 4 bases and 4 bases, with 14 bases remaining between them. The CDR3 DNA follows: TGTGCCAGCAGCGCCAGACAGTTCCTTAATGAAAAACTGTTTTTT. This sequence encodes CASSARQFLNEKLFF.

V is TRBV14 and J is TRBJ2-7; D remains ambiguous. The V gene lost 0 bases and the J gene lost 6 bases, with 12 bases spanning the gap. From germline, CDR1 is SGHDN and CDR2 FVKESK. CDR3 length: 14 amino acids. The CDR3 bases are TGTGCCAGCAGCCAAGACATGGGTCCTTTCGAGCAGTACTTC. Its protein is CASSQDMGPFEQYF.

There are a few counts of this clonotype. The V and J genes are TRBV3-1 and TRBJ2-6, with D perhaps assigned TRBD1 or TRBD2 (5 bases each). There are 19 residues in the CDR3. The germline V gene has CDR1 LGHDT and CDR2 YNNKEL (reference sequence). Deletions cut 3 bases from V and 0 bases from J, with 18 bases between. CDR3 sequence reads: CASSHDYGTESSGANVLTF. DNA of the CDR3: TGTGCCAGCAGCCACGATTACGGGACGGAAAGCTCTGGGGCCAACGTCCTGACTTTC.

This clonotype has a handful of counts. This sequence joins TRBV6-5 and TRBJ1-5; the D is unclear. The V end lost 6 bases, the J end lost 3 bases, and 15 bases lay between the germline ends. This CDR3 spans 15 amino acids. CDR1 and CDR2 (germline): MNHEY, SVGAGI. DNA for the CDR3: TGTGCCAGCAGCTATACTCCGGGTGACAATCAGCCCCAGCATTTT. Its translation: CASSYTPGDNQPQHF.

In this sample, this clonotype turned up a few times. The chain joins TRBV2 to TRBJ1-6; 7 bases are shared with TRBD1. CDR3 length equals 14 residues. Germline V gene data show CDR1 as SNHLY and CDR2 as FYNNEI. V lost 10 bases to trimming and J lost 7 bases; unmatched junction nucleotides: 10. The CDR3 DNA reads TGTGCCAACGAGGGGGCCGGTAGGAATTCACCCCTCCACTTT. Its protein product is CANEGAGRNSPLHF.

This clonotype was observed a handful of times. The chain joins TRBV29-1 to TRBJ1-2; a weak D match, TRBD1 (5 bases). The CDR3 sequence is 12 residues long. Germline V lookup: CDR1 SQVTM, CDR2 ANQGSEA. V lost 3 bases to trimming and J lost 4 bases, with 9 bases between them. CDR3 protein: CSVEEGPYGYTF. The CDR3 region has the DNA TGCAGCGTTGAGGAGGGACCCTATGGCTACACCTTC.

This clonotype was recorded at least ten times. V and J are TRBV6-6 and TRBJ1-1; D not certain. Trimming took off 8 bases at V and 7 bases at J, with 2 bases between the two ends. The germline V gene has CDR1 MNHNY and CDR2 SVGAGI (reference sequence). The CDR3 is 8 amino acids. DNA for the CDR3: TGTGCCAGCCTTGAAGCTTTCTTT. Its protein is CASLEAFF.

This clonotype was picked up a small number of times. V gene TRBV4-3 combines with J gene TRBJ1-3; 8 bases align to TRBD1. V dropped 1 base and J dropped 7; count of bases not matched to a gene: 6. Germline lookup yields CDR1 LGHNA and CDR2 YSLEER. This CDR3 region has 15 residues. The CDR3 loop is CASSQADRVGNTIYF. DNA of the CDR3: TGCGCCAGCAGCCAAGCGGACAGGGTGGGCAACACCATATATTTT.

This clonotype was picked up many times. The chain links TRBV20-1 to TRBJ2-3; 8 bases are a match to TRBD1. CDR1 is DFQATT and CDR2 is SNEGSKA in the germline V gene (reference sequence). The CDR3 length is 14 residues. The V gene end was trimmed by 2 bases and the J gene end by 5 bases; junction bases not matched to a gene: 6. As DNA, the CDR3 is TGCAGTGCTAGAAGGGCCAGGGGGCGAGATACGCAGTATTTT. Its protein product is CSARRARGRDTQYF.

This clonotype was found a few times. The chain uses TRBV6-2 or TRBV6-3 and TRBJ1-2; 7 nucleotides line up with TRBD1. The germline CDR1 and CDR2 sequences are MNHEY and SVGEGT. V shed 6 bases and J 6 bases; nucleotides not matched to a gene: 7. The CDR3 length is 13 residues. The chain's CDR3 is CASSPTGWNGYTF. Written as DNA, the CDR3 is TGTGCCAGCAGCCCGACAGGGTGGAATGGCTACACCTTC.

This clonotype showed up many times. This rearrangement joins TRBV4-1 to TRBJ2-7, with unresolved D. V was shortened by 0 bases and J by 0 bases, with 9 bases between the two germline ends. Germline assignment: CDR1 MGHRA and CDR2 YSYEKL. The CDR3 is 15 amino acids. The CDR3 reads CASSQEEPASYEQYF. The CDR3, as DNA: TGCGCCAGCAGCCAAGAGGAACCAGCCTCCTACGAGCAGTACTTC.

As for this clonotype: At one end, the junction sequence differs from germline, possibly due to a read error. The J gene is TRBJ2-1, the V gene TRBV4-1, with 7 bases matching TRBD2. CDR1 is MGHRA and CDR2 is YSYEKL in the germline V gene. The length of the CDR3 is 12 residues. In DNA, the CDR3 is TGCGCCAGCAGCCTGACTAGCAATGTGCAGTTCTTC. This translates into CASSLTSNVQFF.

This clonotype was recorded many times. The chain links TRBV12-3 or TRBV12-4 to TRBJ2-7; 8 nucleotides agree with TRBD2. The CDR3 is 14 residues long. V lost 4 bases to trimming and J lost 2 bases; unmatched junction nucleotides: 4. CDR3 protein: CASSSSGPTYEQYF. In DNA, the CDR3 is TGTGCCAGCAGTTCTAGCGGGCCTACCTACGAGCAGTACTTC.

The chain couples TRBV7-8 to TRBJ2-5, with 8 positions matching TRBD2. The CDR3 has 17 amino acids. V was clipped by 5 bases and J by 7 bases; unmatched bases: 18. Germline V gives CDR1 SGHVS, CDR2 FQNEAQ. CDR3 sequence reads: CASSIRKGPLAVGTQYF. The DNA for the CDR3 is TGTGCCAGCAGCATACGTAAGGGCCCACTAGCGGTCGGGACCCAGTACTTC.